Listed below are T cell receptor beta chains from one sample, sequenced in a study of PD-L1 blockade in urothelial cancer. TCRdb's copy holds only in-frame clones and misses some; the assay was immunoSEQ multiplex PCR. The profile shows roughly 60,000 clones, over 75% of them singletons. Sequencing was performed on PBMCs, taken around atezolizumab (anti-PD-L1) treatment. The origin of the receptors is a man in his 70s with urothelial cancer. Both conserved end residues are part of each CDR3. D genes are given only for firm matches. Expanded clones get a size class; other rows say once, few or many, or leave the size out.

d_gene	v_gene	abundance	j_gene	CDR3aa	CDR3nt
TRBD1	TRBV27	-	TRBJ1-2	CASGPTGGFSGYTF	TGTGCCAGCGGACCTACAGGGGGCTTTAGTGGCTACACCTTC
-	TRBV28	-	TRBJ2-3	CASSFKVTSTDTDTQYF	TGTGCCAGCAGTTTTAAAGTCACTAGCACTGACACAGATACGCAGTATTTT
-	TRBV28	-	TRBJ1-5	CASSRGVEGNQPQHF	TGTGCCAGCAGCCGCGGGGTGGAAGGCAATCAGCCCCAGCATTTT
-	TRBV27	-	TRBJ2-1	CASSLYAGIPTYNEQFF	TGTGCCAGCAGTTTATACGCGGGGATTCCTACCTACAATGAGCAGTTCTTC
TRBD2	TRBV6-6	-	TRBJ2-3	CASSHPSGSGTDTQYF	TGTGCCAGCAGCCATCCTAGCGGGAGTGGCACAGATACGCAGTATTTT
TRBD1	TRBV30	-	TRBJ1-4	CAWSRPLGTAGEKLFF	TGTGCCTGGAGTCGCCCCCTTGGGACAGCGGGTGAAAAACTGTTTTTT
TRBD2	TRBV30	-	TRBJ2-1	CASTRGASGRPLYNEQFF	TGTGCCTCCACCAGAGGGGCTAGCGGGAGGCCCTTATACAATGAGCAGTTCTTC
-	TRBV10-3	-	TRBJ2-1	CATGPGVAYNEQFF	TGTGCCACCGGACCGGGAGTTGCCTACAATGAGCAGTTCTTC
TRBD2	TRBV30	-	TRBJ2-2	CALERGAGTGELFF	TGTGCCCTCGAGCGGGGAGCAGGCACCGGGGAGCTGTTTTTT
TRBD2	TRBV6-1	few	TRBJ2-7	CASSAGGLADLPRYF	TGTGCCAGCAGTGCCGGGGGACTAGCGGATCTCCCGAGGTACTTC
-	TRBV5-4	-	TRBJ2-3	CASSLISRTDTQYF	TGTGCCAGCAGCTTGATTAGCCGCACAGATACGCAGTATTTT
-	TRBV7-8	-	TRBJ2-7	CASSLFVGGSYEQYF	TGTGCCAGCAGCTTATTTGTCGGGGGCTCCTACGAGCAGTACTTC
-	TRBV19	-	TRBJ2-1	CASAKRVYNEQFF	TGTGCCAGTGCAAAGCGGGTCTACAATGAGCAGTTCTTC
TRBD1	TRBV15	few	TRBJ1-4	CATSRDRGQGREKLFF	TGTGCCACCAGCAGAGATCGAGGACAGGGGCGGGAAAAACTGTTTTTT
TRBD1	TRBV5-1	-	TRBJ1-4	CASSVMTGIPNEKLFF	TGCGCCAGCAGCGTGATGACAGGGATACCTAATGAAAAACTGTTTTTT
-	TRBV29-1	-	TRBJ2-1	CSVAEAAGEQFF	TGCAGCGTTGCAGAAGCGGCCGGTGAGCAGTTCTTC
-	TRBV29-1	-	TRBJ1-2	CSVASGTRYGYTF	TGCAGCGTTGCATCCGGGACAAGGTATGGCTACACCTTC
TRBD1	TRBV7-2	-	TRBJ1-2	CASIKGTGGHGYTF	TGTGCCAGCATCAAGGGGACAGGGGGCCATGGCTACACCTTC
-	TRBV30	-	TRBJ2-1	CAWMAFLQNYNEQFF	TGTGCCTGGATGGCCTTCCTGCAGAACTACAATGAGCAGTTCTTC
-	TRBV6-6	-	TRBJ1-2	CASSYSSANYGYTF	TGTGCCAGCAGTTACTCCTCAGCTAACTATGGCTACACCTTC
-	TRBV19	-	TRBJ2-7	CASSIYFGNRLGEQYF	TGTGCCAGTAGTATCTACTTCGGGAACCGACTTGGGGAGCAGTACTTC
TRBD2	TRBV19	-	TRBJ2-1	CASRKGLAGYNEQFF	TGTGCCAGTAGGAAAGGACTAGCGGGATACAATGAGCAGTTCTTC
-	TRBV10-3	-	TRBJ1-5	CASRQNSNQPQHF	TGTGCCAGCCGACAGAATAGCAATCAGCCCCAGCATTTT
TRBD1	TRBV6-5	few	TRBJ1-3	CASTPDREAGNTIYF	TGTGCCAGCACCCCGGACAGGGAGGCAGGAAACACCATATATTTT
TRBD1	TRBV2	-	TRBJ2-2	CASSAHRGSTGELFF	TGTGCCAGCAGTGCCCACAGGGGTAGCACCGGGGAGCTGTTTTTT
TRBD2	TRBV4-1	few	TRBJ2-2	CASSQVAGGGTGELFF	TGCGCCAGCAGCCAGGTAGCGGGAGGGGGCACCGGGGAGCTGTTTTTT
-	TRBV4-2	-	TRBJ1-4	CASSQLSGQPGEKLFF	TGTGCCAGCAGCCAATTAAGTGGACAGCCAGGTGAAAAACTGTTTTTT
-	TRBV9	-	TRBJ2-7	CASSVGTAGLYEQYF	TGTGCCAGCAGCGTAGGTACAGCGGGCCTCTACGAGCAGTACTTC
-	TRBV4-1	few	TRBJ2-1	CASSLLLADNEQFF	TGCGCCAGCAGCCTCCTTCTAGCAGACAATGAGCAGTTCTTC
-	TRBV2	once	TRBJ1-1	CASSAGSDTEAFF	TGTGCCAGCTCAGCAGGGTCGGACACTGAAGCTTTCTTT
TRBD2	TRBV5-6	-	TRBJ2-7	CASSRAGGTYEQYF	TGTGCCAGCAGCCGCGCGGGGGGCACCTACGAGCAGTACTTC
-	TRBV6-5	-	TRBJ1-1	CASSGRGTEAFF	TGTGCCAGCAGCGGACGGGGCACTGAAGCTTTCTTT
-	TRBV4-1	-	TRBJ1-2	CASTGPGGRGYTF	TGCGCCAGCACAGGGCCGGGGGGTCGTGGCTACACCTTC
TRBD2	TRBV27	-	TRBJ2-3	CASSLLAGTDTQYF	TGTGCCAGCAGTTTACTAGCGGGAACAGATACGCAGTATTTT
-	TRBV14	-	TRBJ1-4	CASSRASAREKLFF	TGTGCCAGCAGCCGGGCGTCCGCCAGGGAAAAACTGTTTTTT
-	TRBV9	many	TRBJ2-3	CASSVDIDTQYF	TGTGCCAGCAGCGTAGATATAGATACGCAGTATTTT
-	TRBV13	-	TRBJ2-7	CASSVQGSHEQYF	TGTGCCAGCAGCGTACAGGGTTCCCACGAGCAGTACTTC
-	TRBV19	-	TRBJ2-1	CASSRTPGGNEQFF	TGTGCCAGTAGTCGCACACCCGGGGGAAATGAGCAGTTCTTC
-	TRBV5-1	-	TRBJ2-7	CASSLTGPYEQYF	TGCGCCAGCAGCTTGACAGGGCCCTACGAGCAGTACTTC
TRBD1	TRBV30	-	TRBJ1-4	CAWSAGDSGKLFF	TGTGCCTGGAGTGCGGGGGACAGCGGGAAACTGTTTTTT
TRBD1	TRBV4-1	-	TRBJ1-5	CASSQELATGRNQPQHF	TGCGCCAGCAGCCAAGAGTTAGCGACAGGGAGAAATCAGCCCCAGCATTTT
TRBD1	TRBV5-1	-	TRBJ1-1	CASSSGTALNTEAFF	TGCGCCAGCAGCTCAGGGACAGCCTTGAACACTGAAGCTTTCTTT
-	TRBV28	-	TRBJ1-1	CASRGGGDVNTEAFF	TGTGCCAGCAGGGGGGGAGGAGACGTAAACACTGAAGCTTTCTTT
TRBD1	TRBV5-4	-	TRBJ2-5	CASSGTGEWKTQYF	TGTGCCAGCAGCGGGACAGGGGAATGGAAGACCCAGTACTTC
TRBD2	TRBV11-2	-	TRBJ2-7	CASSPGGVEQYF	TGTGCCAGCTCTCCGGGGGGGGTTGAGCAGTACTTC
TRBD1	TRBV18	-	TRBJ2-2	CASSMGQGTNTGELFF	TGTGCCAGCTCAATGGGACAGGGAACGAACACCGGGGAGCTGTTTTTT
-	TRBV7-2	once	TRBJ2-3	CASSLDRGGDTQYF	TGTGCCAGCAGCTTAGACAGGGGGGGAGATACGCAGTATTTT
-	TRBV9	-	TRBJ1-3	CASSVGSRGYGNTIYF	TGTGCCAGCAGCGTAGGTTCGCGGGGTTATGGAAACACCATATATTTT
TRBD1	TRBV11-2	-	TRBJ2-5	CASSLGIGTGGNNGETQYF	TGTGCCAGCAGCTTAGGAATTGGTACAGGGGGCAATAATGGAGAGACCCAGTACTTC
-	TRBV19	-	TRBJ2-7	CASSTGRAGIRYF	TGTGCCAGTAGTACCGGGAGAGCAGGGATCCGGTACTTC
-	TRBV18	few	TRBJ1-5	CASSPRAYSNQPQHF	TGTGCCAGCTCACCAAGAGCCTATAGCAATCAGCCCCAGCATTTT
-	TRBV28	-	TRBJ2-6	CATLSSGANVLTF	TGTGCCACTCTCAGCTCTGGGGCCAACGTCCTGACTTTC
-	TRBV5-1	-	TRBJ1-1	CASSQAQGQGQAFF	TGCGCCAGCAGCCAGGCACAGGGCCAAGGACAAGCTTTCTTT